Following are 12 T cell receptor beta chains from one sample sequenced in a study of blood T cell repertoires in COVID-19. TCRdb's copy holds only in-frame clones and misses some; the assay was immunoSEQ multiplex PCR. The repertoire holds about 94,000 clones, with around 90% as singletons. Sequenced sample: peripheral blood. These receptors were taken from a woman of 80 years or more with acute or convalescent COVID-19.

The rearrangement joins TRBV30 to TRBJ2-7, with D tentatively TRBD2 (5 bases). V was trimmed by 6 bases and J by 3 bases, leaving 21 bases between them. This CDR3 is 15 amino acids long. CDR1 and CDR2 (germline): GTSNPN, SVGIG (reference sequence). The CDR3 region has the DNA TGTGCCTGCACCCCTCTGGGTAGAGGGAACTACGAGCAGTACTTC. It is translated as CACTPLGRGNYEQYF.

V is TRBV19 and J is TRBJ1-4; TRBD1 agrees at 8 bases. The CDR3 totals 15 residues. V shed 4 bases, J shed 5 bases, and the junction held 6 bases outside the gene matches. Germline CDR1 and CDR2: LNHDA and SQIVND (reference sequence). The CDR3 reads CASSRTGTGNEKLFF. The CDR3 DNA reads TGTGCCAGTAGTAGGACCGGGACAGGAAATGAAAAACTGTTTTTT.

V and J are TRBV6-5 and TRBJ1-2; D remains unclear. The ends were cut back, 8 bases at V and 4 bases at J, with 8 bases in the middle. Germline V CDR1 and CDR2: MNHEY, SVGAGI. This CDR3 comprises 11 residues. Here the CDR3 DNA reads TGTGCCAGCGAGGAATTCTATGGCTACACCTTC. This codes for CASEEFYGYTF.

The chain links TRBV28 to TRBJ2-2, with 7 bases fitting TRBD1. The CDR3 has 14 amino acids. V trimming: 6 bases; J trimming: 5 bases; junction bases outside the gene matches: 6. Germline V lookup: CDR1 MDHEN, CDR2 SYDVKM. CDR3 sequence: CASSLTGKTGELFF. In DNA form, the CDR3 reads TGTGCCAGCAGCCTGACAGGGAAAACCGGGGAGCTGTTTTTT.

The table lists this clone with a few counts. V gene TRBV5-1 combines with J gene TRBJ2-3; a possible D gene is TRBD1 (5 bases). The CDR3 consists of 15 residues. Germline V gives CDR1 SGHRS, CDR2 YFSETQ. V shed 0 bases and J shed 3 bases, with 11 bases lying between them. DNA for the CDR3: TGCGCCAGCAGCTTGGACGTCAGGGAAACAGATACGCAGTATTTT. Its protein is CASSLDVRETDTQYF.

The genes are TRBV13 and TRBJ2-3, with D possibly TRBD2 on 6 matching bases. CDR1 and CDR2 (germline): PRHDT, FYEKMQ (reference sequence). The CDR3 has 15 residues. V shed 5 bases and J shed 1 base, with 13 bases lying between them. CDR3 DNA: TGTGCCAGCAGCCTTGGAACGGGGGGCACAGATACGCAGTATTTT. This translates into CASSLGTGGTDTQYF.

J is TRBJ1-3 and V is TRBV5-1; no clear D. Germline assignment: CDR1 SGHRS and CDR2 YFSETQ. Trimming took off 0 bases at V and 0 bases at J, with 10 bases between the two ends. The CDR3 is made up of 16 amino acids. CDR3 protein: CASSLAGNPSGNTIYF. The CDR3 bases are TGCGCCAGCAGCTTGGCCGGGAATCCCTCTGGAAACACCATATATTTT.

The genes are TRBV19 and TRBJ1-5; 7 bases match TRBD1. V dropped 8 bases and J dropped 2; count of bases not matched to a gene: 0. The germline CDR1 and CDR2 sequences are LNHDA and SQIVND (reference sequence). CDR3 length: 12 residues. This chain's CDR3 is CASGQGNQPQHF. DNA for the CDR3: TGTGCCAGTGGACAGGGCAATCAGCCCCAGCATTTT.

In this sample, this clone turned up once. The genes are TRBV6-6 and TRBJ1-1; unclear D gene. CDR1 and CDR2 from the germline V gene are MNHNY and SVGAGI (reference sequence). The CDR3 spans 14 residues. The ends were cut back, 1 base at V and 3 bases at J, with 9 bases in the middle. As DNA, the CDR3 is TGTGCCAGCAGTTACTTATACCGGGACACTGAAGCTTTCTTT. Translated: CASSYLYRDTEAFF.

J is TRBJ1-1 and V is TRBV14; D is uncertain. Trimming removed 0 bases from V and 3 bases from J, with 5 bases in between. CDR3 length equals 13 residues. CDR1 SGHDN and CDR2 FVKESK come from the germline V gene. The CDR3 coding sequence is TGTGCCAGCAGCCAAGACCTGTACACTGAAGCTTTCTTT. Residues: CASSQDLYTEAFF.

J is TRBJ2-7 and V is TRBV19; perhaps TRBD1 as D (6 bases). The CDR3 contains 16 residues. Germline V gene lookup returns CDR1 LNHDA and CDR2 SQIVND (reference sequence). V lost 3 bases and J lost 1, with 16 bases in between. CDR3 sequence reads: CASSIGLGAFSYEQYF. The CDR3 region has the DNA TGTGCCAGTAGTATCGGATTGGGGGCATTTTCCTACGAGCAGTACTTC.

This clone was detected a few times. This chain links TRBV5-6 with TRBJ2-4; D gene ambiguous. This CDR3 spans 12 amino acids. V was clipped by 2 bases and J by 5 bases, with 5 bases between them. Germline lookup yields CDR1 SGHDT and CDR2 YYEEEE. The CDR3 is CASSFEENIQYF. CDR3 nucleotide sequence: TGTGCCAGCAGCTTCGAGGAAAACATTCAGTACTTC.